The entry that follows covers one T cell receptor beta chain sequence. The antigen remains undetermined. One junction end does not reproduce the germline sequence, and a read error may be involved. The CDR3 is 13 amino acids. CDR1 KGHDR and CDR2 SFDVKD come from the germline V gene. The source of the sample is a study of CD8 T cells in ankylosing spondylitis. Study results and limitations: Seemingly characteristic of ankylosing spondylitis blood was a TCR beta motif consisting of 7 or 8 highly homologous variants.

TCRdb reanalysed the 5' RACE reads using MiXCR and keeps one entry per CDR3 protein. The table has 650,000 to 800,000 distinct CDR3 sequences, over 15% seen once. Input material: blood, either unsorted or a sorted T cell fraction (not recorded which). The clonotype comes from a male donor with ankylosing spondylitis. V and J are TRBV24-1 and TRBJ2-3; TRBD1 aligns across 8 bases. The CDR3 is CATRAGGIDTQYF. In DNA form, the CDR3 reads TGTGCAACCAGAGCAGGGGGCATCGATACGCAGTATTTT.